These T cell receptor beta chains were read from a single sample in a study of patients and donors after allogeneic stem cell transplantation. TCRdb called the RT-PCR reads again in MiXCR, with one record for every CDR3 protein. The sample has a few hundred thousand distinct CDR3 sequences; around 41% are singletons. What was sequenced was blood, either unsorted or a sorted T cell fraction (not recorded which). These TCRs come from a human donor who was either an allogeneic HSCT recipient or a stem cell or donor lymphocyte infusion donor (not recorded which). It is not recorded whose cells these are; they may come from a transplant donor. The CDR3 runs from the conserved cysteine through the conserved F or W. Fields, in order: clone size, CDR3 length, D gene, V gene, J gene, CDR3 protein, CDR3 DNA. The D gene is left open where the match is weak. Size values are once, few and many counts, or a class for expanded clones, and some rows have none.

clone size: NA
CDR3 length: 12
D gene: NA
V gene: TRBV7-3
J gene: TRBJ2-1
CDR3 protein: CASSLIKQEQFF
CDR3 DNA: TGTGCCAGCAGCTTAATTAAACAGGAGCAGTTCTTC

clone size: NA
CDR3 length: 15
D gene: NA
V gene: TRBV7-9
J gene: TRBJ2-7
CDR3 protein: CASSSRDQEGYEQYF
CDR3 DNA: TGTGCCAGCAGCTCACGGGACCAGGAGGGCTACGAGCAGTACTTC

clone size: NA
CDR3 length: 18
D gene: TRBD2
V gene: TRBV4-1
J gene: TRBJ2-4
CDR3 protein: CASSQEASGALAKNIQYF
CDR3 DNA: TGCGCCAGCAGCCAAGAAGCTAGCGGGGCTCTAGCCAAAAACATTCAGTACTTC

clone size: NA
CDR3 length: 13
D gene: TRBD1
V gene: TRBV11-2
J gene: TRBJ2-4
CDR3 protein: CASGTGTLNIQYF
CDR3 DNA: TGTGCCAGCGGGACAGGGACCTTGAACATTCAGTACTTC

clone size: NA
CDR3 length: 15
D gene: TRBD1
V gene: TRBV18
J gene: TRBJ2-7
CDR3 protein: CASSLGTGGMYEQYF
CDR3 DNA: TGTGCCAGCTCACTAGGGACAGGGGGAATGTACGAGCAGTACTTC

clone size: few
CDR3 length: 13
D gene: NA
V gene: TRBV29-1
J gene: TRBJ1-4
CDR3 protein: CSGTEKNNEKLFF
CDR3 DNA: TGCAGCGGGACGGAGAAAAATAATGAAAAACTGTTTTTT

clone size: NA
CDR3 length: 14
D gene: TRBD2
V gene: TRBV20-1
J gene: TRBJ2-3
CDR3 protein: CSAQRGAGTDTQYF
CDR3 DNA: TGCAGTGCTCAGCGGGGGGCCGGCACAGATACGCAGTATTTT

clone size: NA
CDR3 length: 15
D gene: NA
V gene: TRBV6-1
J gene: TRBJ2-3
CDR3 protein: CASSDPSLGTDTQYF
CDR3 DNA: TGTGCCAGCAGTGACCCGTCCCTCGGCACAGATACGCAGTATTTT

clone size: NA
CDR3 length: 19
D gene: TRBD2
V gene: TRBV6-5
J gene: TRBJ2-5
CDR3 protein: CASSPRVWTSGGTQETQYF
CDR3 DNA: TGTGCCAGCAGTCCGCGCGTATGGACTAGCGGGGGGACACAAGAGACCCAGTACTTC

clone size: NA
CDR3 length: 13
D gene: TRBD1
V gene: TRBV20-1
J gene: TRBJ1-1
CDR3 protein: CSARDRGLTEAFF
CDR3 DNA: TGCAGTGCTAGGGACAGGGGGCTGACTGAAGCTTTCTTT

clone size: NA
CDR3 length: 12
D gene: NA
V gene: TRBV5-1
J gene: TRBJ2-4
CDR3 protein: CASSWDQLGWCF
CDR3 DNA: TGCGCCAGCAGCTGGGACCAGTTGGGATGGTGCTTC

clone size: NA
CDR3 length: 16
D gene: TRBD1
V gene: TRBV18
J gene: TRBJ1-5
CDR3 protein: CASSPRYRGEGQPQHF
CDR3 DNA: TGTGCCAGCTCACCACGCTACAGGGGGGAAGGTCAGCCCCAGCATTTT

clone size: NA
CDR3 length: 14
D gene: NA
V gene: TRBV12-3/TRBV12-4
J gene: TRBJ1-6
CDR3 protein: CASSFRGADSPLHF
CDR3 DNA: TGTGCCAGCAGTTTCAGAGGGGCCGATTCACCCCTCCACTTT

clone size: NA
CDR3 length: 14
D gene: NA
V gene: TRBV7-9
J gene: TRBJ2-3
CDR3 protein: CASSLGTRTDTQYF
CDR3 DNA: TGTGCCAGCAGCTTGGGGACTCGCACAGATACGCAGTATTTT

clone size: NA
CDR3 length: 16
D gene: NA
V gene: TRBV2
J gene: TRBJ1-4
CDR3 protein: CASRGSLGGLNEKLFF
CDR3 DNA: TGTGCCAGCAGAGGGTCCCTCGGGGGACTTAATGAAAAACTGTTTTTT

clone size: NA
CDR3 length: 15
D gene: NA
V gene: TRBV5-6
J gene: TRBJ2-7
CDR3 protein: CASSARDPVKREQYF
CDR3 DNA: TGTGCCAGCAGCGCCCGGGACCCCGTGAAGAGGGAGCAGTACTTC

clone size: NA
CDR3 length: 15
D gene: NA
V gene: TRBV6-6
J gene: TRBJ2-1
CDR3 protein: CASSYDSPLENEQFF
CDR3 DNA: TGTGCCAGCAGTTACGACAGCCCTCTAGAAAATGAGCAGTTCTTC

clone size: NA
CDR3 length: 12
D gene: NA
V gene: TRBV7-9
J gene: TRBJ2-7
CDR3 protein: CASSTDRYEQYF
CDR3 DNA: TGTGCCAGCAGCACGGACCGATACGAGCAGTACTTC

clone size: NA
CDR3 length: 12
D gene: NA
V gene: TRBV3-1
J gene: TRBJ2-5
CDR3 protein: CASSNQRRTQYF
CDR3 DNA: TGTGCCAGCAGCAACCAACGCCGGACCCAGTACTTC

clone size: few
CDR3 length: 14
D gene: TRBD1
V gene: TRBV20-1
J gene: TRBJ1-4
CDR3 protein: CSARFGTGLEKLFF
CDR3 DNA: TGCAGTGCTAGATTCGGGACAGGGCTTGAAAAACTGTTTTTT

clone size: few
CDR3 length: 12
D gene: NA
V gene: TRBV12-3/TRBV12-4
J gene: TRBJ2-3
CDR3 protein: CASSFGPDTQYF
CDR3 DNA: TGTGCCAGCAGTTTCGGACCAGATACGCAGTATTTT

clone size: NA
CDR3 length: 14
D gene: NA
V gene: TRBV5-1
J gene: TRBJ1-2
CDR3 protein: CASSLGPDGLPYTF
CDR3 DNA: TGCGCCAGCAGCTTGGGGCCGGACGGATTACCCTACACCTTC

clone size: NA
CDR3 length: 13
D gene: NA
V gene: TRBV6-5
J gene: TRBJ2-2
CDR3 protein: CASRLNINGELFF
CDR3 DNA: TGTGCCAGCAGACTGAACATAAACGGGGAGCTGTTTTTT

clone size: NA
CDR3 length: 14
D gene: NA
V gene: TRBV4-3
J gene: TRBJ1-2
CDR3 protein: CASSQEPRNYGYTF
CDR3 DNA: TGCGCCAGCAGCCAAGAGCCCCGTAACTATGGCTACACCTTC

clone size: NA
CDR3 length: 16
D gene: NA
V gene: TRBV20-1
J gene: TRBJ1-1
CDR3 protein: CSARAAGAQLDTEAFF
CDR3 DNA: TGCAGTGCTAGAGCTGCTGGGGCACAGCTGGACACTGAAGCTTTCTTT

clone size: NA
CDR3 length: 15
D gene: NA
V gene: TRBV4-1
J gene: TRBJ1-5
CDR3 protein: CASNSRHDSNQPQHF
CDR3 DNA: TGCGCCAGCAATTCACGACACGATAGCAATCAGCCCCAGCATTTT

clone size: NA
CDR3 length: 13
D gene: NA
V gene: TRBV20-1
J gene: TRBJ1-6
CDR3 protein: CSARGQVDSPLHF
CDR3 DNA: TGCAGTGCTAGAGGTCAGGTGGATTCACCCCTCCACTTT

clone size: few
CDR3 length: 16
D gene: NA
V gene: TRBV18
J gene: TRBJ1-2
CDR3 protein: CASSPFRDAANYGYTF
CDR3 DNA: TGTGCCAGCTCACCTTTCCGGGACGCCGCTAACTATGGCTACACCTTC

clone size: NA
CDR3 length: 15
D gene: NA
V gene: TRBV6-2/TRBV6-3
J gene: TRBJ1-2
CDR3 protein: CASSYGGTANYGYTF
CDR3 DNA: TGTGCCAGCAGTTACGGCGGAACTGCTAACTATGGCTACACCTTC

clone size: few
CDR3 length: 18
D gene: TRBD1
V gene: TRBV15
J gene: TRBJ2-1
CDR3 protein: CATSRDKAGGSSYNEQFF
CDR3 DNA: TGTGCCACCAGCAGAGACAAGGCAGGGGGTAGCTCCTACAATGAGCAGTTCTTC

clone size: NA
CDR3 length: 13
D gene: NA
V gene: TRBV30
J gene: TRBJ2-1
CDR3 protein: CAWSVHRAGRQFF
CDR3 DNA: TGTGCCTGGAGTGTCCACAGGGCCGGTCGGCAGTTCTTC

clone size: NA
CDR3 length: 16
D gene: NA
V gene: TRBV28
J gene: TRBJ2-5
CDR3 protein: CASTRFYGGRGETQYF
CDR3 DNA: TGTGCCAGCACCCGCTTTTATGGGGGCCGGGGAGAGACCCAGTACTTC

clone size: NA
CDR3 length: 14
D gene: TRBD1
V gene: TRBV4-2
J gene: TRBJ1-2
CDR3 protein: CASSQGTGGTSITF
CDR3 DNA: TGTGCCAGCAGCCAAGGGACAGGGGGCACGTCGATCACCTTC

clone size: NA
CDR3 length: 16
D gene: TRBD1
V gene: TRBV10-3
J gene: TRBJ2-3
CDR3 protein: CATNEDTGVGTDTQYF
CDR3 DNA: TGTGCCACCAATGAGGATACAGGGGTCGGCACAGATACGCAGTATTTT

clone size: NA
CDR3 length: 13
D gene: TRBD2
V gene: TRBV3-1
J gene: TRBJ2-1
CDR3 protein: CASRGTSDNEQFF
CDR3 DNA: TGTGCCAGCAGGGGGACTAGCGACAATGAGCAGTTCTTC

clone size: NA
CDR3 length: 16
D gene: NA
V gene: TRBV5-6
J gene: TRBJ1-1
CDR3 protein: CASTPNGGGLGTEAFF
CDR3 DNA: TGTGCCAGCACCCCCAACGGGGGGGGGCTGGGCACTGAAGCTTTCTTT

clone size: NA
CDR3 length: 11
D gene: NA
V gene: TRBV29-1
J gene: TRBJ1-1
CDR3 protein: CSVVRGTEAFF
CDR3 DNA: TGCAGCGTTGTGAGAGGGACTGAAGCTTTCTTT

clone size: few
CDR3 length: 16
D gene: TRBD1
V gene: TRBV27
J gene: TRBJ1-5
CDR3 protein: CASSLLYTGAGQPQHF
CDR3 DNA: TGTGCCAGCAGTTTACTCTATACAGGGGCAGGACAGCCCCAGCATTTT

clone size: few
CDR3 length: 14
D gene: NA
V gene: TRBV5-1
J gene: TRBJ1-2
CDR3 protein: CASSLVAGNDGYTF
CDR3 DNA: TGCGCCAGCAGCTTGGTAGCGGGTAACGATGGCTACACCTTC

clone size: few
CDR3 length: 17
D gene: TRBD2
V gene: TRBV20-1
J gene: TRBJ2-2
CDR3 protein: CSARGLAGGPTAGELFF
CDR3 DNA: TGCAGTGCTAGAGGACTAGCGGGGGGGCCTACCGCCGGGGAGCTGTTTTTT

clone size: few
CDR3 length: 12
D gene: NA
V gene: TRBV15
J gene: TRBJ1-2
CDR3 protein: CATSGRGYGYTF
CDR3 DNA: TGTGCCACCAGCGGACGAGGTTATGGCTACACCTTC

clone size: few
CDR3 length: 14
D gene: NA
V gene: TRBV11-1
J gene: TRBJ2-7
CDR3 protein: CASSLRTAGGEQYF
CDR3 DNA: TGTGCCAGCAGCTTGAGGACAGCTGGCGGTGAGCAGTACTTC

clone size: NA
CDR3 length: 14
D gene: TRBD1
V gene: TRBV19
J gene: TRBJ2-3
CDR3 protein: CASRDSPTTDTQYF
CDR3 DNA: TGTGCCAGTCGGGACAGCCCCACCACAGATACGCAGTATTTT

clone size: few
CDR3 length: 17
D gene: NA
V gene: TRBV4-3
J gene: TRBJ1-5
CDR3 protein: CASSQDRGGGSNQPQHF
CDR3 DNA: TGCGCCAGCAGCCAAGATAGGGGGGGAGGTAGCAATCAGCCCCAGCATTTT

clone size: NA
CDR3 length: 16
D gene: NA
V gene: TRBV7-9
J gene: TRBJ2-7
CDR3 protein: CASSLPGGSPSYEQYF
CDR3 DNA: TGTGCCAGCAGTTTACCTGGGGGTTCTCCCTCCTACGAGCAGTACTTC

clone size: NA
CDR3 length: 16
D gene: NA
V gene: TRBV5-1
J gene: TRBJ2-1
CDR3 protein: CASSILAASSYNEQFF
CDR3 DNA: TGCGCCAGCAGCATCTTAGCGGCCAGCTCCTACAATGAGCAGTTCTTC

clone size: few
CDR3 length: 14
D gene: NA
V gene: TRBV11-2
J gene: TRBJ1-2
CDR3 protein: CASSQSGRIYGYTF
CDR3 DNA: TGTGCCAGCAGCCAATCCGGACGGATCTATGGCTACACCTTC

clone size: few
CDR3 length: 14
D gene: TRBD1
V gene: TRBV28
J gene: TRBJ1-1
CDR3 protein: CASSSGTAFTEAFF
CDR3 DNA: TGTGCCAGCAGCTCCGGGACAGCTTTTACGGAAGCTTTCTTT

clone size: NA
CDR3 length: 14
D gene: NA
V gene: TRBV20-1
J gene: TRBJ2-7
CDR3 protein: CTGGTSGLPYEQYF
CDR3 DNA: TGCACTGGTGGGACGTCGGGTCTCCCCTACGAGCAGTACTTC

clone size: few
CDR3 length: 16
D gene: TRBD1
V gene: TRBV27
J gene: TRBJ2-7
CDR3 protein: CASSLRAGQGASEQYF
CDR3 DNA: TGTGCCAGCAGTCTACGCGCGGGACAGGGGGCGTCCGAGCAGTACTTC

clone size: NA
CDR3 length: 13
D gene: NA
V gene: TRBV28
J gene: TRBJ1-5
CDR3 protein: CASTWRSNQPQHF
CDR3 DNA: TGTGCCAGCACCTGGAGGAGCAATCAGCCCCAGCATTTT

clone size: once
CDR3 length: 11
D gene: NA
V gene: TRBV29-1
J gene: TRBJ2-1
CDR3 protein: CSGGSYNEQFF
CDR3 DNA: TGCAGCGGGGGCTCCTACAATGAGCAGTTCTTC

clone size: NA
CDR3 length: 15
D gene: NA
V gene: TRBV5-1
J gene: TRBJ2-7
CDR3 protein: CASSLADRSSGEQYF
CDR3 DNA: TGCGCCAGCAGCTTGGCCGACAGATCCTCTGGGGAGCAGTACTTC

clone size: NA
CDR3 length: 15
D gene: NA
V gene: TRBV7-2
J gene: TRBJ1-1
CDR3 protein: CASSATVYMNTEAFF
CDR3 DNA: TGTGCCAGCAGCGCAACAGTTTACATGAACACTGAAGCTTTCTTT

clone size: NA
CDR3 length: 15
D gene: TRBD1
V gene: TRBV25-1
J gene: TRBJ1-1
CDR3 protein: CASSESGTENTEAFF
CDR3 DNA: TGTGCCAGCAGTGAGTCCGGGACAGAGAACACTGAAGCTTTCTTT

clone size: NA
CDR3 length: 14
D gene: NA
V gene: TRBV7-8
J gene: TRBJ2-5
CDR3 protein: CASSLGRIQETQYF
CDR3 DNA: TGTGCCAGCAGCTTAGGACGGATCCAAGAGACCCAGTACTTC

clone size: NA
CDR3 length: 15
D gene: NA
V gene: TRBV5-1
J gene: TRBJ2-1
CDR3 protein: CASHSRGAFDNEQFF
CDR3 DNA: TGCGCCAGCCATTCCCGGGGGGCCTTCGACAATGAGCAGTTCTTC

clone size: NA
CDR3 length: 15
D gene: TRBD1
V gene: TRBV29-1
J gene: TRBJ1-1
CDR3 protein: CSVIRTGVLNTEAFF
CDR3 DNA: TGCAGCGTTATACGGACAGGGGTTTTGAACACTGAAGCTTTCTTT

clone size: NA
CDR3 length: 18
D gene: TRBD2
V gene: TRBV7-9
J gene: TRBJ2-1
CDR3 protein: CASSSLTSGGPPYNEQFF
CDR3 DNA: TGTGCCAGCAGCTCCCTCACTAGCGGGGGCCCCCCCTACAATGAGCAGTTCTTC